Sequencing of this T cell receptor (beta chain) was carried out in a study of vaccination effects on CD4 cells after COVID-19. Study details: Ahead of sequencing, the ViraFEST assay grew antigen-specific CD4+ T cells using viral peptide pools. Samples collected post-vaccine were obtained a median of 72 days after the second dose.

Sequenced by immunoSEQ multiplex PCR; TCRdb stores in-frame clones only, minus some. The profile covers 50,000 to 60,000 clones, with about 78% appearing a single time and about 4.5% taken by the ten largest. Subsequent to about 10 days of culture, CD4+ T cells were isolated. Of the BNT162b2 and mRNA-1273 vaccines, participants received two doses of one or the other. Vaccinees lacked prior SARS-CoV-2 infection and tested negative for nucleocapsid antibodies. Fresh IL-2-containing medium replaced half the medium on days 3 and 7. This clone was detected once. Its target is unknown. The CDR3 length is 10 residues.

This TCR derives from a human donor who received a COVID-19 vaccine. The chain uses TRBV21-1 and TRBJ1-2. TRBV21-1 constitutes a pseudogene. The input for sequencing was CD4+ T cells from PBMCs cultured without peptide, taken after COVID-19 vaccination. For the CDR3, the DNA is TGTGCCAGCAGCCGCAATGGCTACACCTTC. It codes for CASSRNGYTF.